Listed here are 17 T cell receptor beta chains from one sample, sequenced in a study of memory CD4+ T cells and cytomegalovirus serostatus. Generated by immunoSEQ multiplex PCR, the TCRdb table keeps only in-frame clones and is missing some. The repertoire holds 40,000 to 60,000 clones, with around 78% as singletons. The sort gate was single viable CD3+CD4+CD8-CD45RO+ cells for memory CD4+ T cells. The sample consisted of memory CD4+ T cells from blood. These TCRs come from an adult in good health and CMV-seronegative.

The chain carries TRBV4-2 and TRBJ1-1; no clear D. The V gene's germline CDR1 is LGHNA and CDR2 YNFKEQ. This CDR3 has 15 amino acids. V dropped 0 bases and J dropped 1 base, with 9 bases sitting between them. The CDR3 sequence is CASSQDLWRNTEAFF. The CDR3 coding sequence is TGTGCCAGCAGCCAAGATCTGTGGAGGAACACTGAAGCTTTCTTT.

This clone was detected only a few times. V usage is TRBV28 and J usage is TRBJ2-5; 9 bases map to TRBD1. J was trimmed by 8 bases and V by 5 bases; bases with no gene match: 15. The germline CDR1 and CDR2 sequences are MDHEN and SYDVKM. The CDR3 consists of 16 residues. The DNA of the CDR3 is TGTGCCAGCAGTCCACCGGCGGGACAGGGAAGGGGTACCCAGTACTTC. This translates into CASSPPAGQGRGTQYF.

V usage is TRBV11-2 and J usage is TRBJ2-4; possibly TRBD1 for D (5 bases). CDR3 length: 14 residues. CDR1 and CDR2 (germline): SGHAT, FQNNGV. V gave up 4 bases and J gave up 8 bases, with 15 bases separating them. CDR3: CASSSRGLRDIQYF. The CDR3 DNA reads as TGTGCCAGCAGCTCTAGGGGTCTAAGGGACATTCAGTACTTC.

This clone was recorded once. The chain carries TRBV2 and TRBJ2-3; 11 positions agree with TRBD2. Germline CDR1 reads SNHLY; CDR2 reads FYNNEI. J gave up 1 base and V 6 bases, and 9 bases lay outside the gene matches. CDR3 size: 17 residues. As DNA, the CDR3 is TGTGCCAGCAGACCACTGGGACTAGCGGATCGCACAGATACGCAGTATTTT. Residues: CASRPLGLADRTDTQYF.

The CDR3 region has the DNA TGTGCCAGCAGTGAACAGGGGGCGGCAGGCAATCAGCCCCAGCATTTT. This sequence encodes CASSEQGAAGNQPQHF. The J gene is TRBJ1-5, the V gene TRBV2; 8 positions match TRBD1. The CDR3 contains 16 residues. Looked up from germline, CDR1 is SNHLY and CDR2 is FYNNEI. The junction had 5 bases not matched to a gene; V was cut back by 2 bases and J by 2 bases.

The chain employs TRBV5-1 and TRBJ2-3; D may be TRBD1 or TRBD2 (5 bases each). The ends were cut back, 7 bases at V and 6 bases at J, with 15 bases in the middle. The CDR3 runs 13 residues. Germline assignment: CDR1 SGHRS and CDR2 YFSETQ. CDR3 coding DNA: TGCGCCAGCTTGGGACCGTCAGCCGATACGCAGTATTTT. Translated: CASLGPSADTQYF.

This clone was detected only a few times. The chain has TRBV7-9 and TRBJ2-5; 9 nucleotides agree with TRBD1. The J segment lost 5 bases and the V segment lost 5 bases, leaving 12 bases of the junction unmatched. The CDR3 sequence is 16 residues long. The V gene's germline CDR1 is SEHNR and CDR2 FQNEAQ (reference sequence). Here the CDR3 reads CASSVMSTGGMETQYF. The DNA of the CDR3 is TGTGCCAGCAGCGTCATGAGCACAGGGGGCATGGAGACCCAGTACTTC. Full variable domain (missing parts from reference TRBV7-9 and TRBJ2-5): DTGVSQNPRHKITKRGQNVTFRCDPISEHNRLYWYRQTLGQGPEFLTYFQNEAQLEKSRLLSDRFSAERPKGSFSTLEIQRTEQGDSAMYLCASSVMSTGGMETQYFGPGTRLLVL.

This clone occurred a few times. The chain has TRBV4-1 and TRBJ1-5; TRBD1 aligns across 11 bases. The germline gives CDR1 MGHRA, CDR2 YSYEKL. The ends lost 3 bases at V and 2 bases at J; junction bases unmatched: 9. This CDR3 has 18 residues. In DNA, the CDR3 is TGCGCCAGCAGCCACCCGGGACAGGGGGATTTGGGCAATCAGCCCCAGCATTTT. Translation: CASSHPGQGDLGNQPQHF.

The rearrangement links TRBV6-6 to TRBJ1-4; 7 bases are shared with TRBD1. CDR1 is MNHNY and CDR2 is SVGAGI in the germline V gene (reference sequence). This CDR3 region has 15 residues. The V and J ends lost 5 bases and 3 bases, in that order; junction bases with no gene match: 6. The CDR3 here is CASSPGQAPNEKLFF. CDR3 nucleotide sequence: TGTGCCAGCAGTCCCGGACAGGCACCTAATGAAAAACTGTTTTTT.

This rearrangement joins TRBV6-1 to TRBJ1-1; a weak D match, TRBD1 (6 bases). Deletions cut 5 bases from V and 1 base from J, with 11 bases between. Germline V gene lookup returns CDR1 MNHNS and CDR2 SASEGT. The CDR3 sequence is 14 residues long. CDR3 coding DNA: TGTGCCAGCAGTCGACAGGATCAGAACACTGAAGCTTTCTTT. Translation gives CASSRQDQNTEAFF.

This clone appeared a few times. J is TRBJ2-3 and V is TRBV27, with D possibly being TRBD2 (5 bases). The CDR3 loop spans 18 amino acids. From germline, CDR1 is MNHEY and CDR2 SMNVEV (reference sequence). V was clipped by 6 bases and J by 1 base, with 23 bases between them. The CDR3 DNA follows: TGTGCCAGCAGCCCTAAAACGGCTAGGTACGGGGGCACAGATACGCAGTATTTT. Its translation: CASSPKTARYGGTDTQYF.

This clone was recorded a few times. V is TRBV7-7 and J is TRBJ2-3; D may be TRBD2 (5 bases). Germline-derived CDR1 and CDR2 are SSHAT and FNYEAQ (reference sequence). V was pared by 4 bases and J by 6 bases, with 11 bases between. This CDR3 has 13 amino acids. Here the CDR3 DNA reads TGTGCCAGCAGCTCCCACGGCGGGGATACGCAGTATTTT. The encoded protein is CASSSHGGDTQYF.

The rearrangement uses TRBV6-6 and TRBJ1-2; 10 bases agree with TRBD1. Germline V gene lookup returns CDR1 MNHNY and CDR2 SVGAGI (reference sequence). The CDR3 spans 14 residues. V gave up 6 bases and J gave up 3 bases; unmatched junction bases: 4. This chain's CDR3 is CASRTGTGDYGYTF. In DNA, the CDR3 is TGTGCCAGCAGGACTGGGACAGGGGACTATGGCTACACCTTC.

The CDR3 sequence: CASSQLAGVKDTQYF. CDR3 DNA: TGCGCCAGCAGCCAACTAGCGGGAGTGAAGGATACGCAGTATTTT. The chain has TRBV4-1 and TRBJ2-3; 10 bases line up with TRBD2. Per germline, CDR1 MGHRA and CDR2 YSYEKL. The CDR3 has 15 residues. Trimming cost V 2 bases and J 6 bases; bases outside gene matches: 5.

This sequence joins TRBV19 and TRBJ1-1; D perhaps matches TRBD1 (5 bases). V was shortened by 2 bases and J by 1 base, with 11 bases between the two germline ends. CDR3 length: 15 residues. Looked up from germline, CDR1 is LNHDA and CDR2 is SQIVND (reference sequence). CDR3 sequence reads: CASSISARANTEAFF. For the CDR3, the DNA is TGTGCCAGTAGTATATCCGCCAGGGCGAACACTGAAGCTTTCTTT.

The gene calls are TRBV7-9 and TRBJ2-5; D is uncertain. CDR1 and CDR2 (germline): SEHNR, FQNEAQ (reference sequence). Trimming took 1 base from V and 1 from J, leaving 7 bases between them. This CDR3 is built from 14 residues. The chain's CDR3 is CASSLERIQETQYF. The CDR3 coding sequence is TGTGCCAGCAGCTTAGAGCGAATCCAAGAGACCCAGTACTTC.

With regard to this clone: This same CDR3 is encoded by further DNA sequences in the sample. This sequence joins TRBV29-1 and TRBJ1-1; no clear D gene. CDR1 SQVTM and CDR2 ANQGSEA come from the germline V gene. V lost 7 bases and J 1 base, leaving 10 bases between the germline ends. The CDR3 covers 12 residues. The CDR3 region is CSALGRNTEAFF. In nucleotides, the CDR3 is TGCAGCGCCCTAGGTAGGAACACTGAAGCTTTCTTT.